A selection of T cell receptor beta chains follows, all from one sample in a study of T-cell reconstitution after alpha-beta-depleted transplantation in children. In TCRdb, the PCR reads were re-called with MiXCR into one record per CDR3 protein. The sample has around 480,000 distinct CDR3 sequences, less than 35% seen once. Source: PBMCs from the stem cell graft donor, taken from the stem cell graft. The receptor source for this set is a human donor who donated a stem cell graft to a child with aplastic anemia. Each CDR3 is given with its conserved first and last residue. The D gene is left open where the match is weak. Clone size appears in some rows only: once, few, many, or a class for an expanded clone.

d_gene: TRBD1; j_gene: TRBJ2-1; v_gene: TRBV7-9; abundance: few; CDR3aa: CASSPSPGQGGYNEQFF; CDR3nt: TGTGCCAGCAGCCCCTCACCAGGACAGGGGGGTTACAATGAGCAGTTCTTC
d_gene: NA; j_gene: TRBJ1-1; v_gene: TRBV5-1; abundance: few; CDR3aa: CASSLVGGGETEAFF; CDR3nt: TGCGCCAGCAGCTTGGTTGGGGGCGGGGAGACTGAAGCTTTCTTT
d_gene: TRBD1; j_gene: TRBJ1-1; v_gene: TRBV18; abundance: NA; CDR3aa: CASSPLVTGGGGTEAFF; CDR3nt: TGTGCCAGCTCACCGTTAGTAACAGGGGGTGGAGGCACTGAAGCTTTCTTT
d_gene: TRBD2; j_gene: TRBJ2-1; v_gene: TRBV5-4; abundance: NA; CDR3aa: CASSLYIGLASYNEQFF; CDR3nt: TGTGCCAGCAGCTTGTATATCGGACTAGCCTCTTACAATGAGCAGTTCTTC
d_gene: NA; j_gene: TRBJ1-2; v_gene: TRBV20-1; abundance: few; CDR3aa: CSASLAFTDYGYTF; CDR3nt: TGCAGTGCTAGTCTGGCGTTCACCGACTATGGCTACACCTTC
d_gene: TRBD1; j_gene: TRBJ2-7; v_gene: TRBV20-1; abundance: few; CDR3aa: CSARVSRDRVRYEQYF; CDR3nt: TGCAGTGCTAGAGTTAGTAGGGACAGGGTACGCTACGAGCAGTACTTC
d_gene: NA; j_gene: TRBJ1-2; v_gene: TRBV5-1; abundance: few; CDR3aa: CASSLDGPSGGYTF; CDR3nt: TGCGCCAGCAGCTTGGACGGACCCTCCGGTGGCTACACCTTC
d_gene: NA; j_gene: TRBJ1-2; v_gene: TRBV9; abundance: NA; CDR3aa: CASSAHYSGTYGYTF; CDR3nt: TGTGCCAGCAGCGCACATTACTCCGGGACCTATGGCTACACCTTC
d_gene: NA; j_gene: TRBJ2-2; v_gene: TRBV12-3/TRBV12-4; abundance: NA; CDR3aa: CASSLALGSGNTGELFF; CDR3nt: TGTGCCAGCAGTTTAGCGCTAGGTAGCGGGAACACCGGGGAGCTGTTTTTT
d_gene: NA; j_gene: TRBJ2-5; v_gene: TRBV5-1; abundance: NA; CDR3aa: CASSPTVSQETQYF; CDR3nt: TGCGCCAGCAGCCCGACAGTCAGCCAAGAGACCCAGTACTTC
d_gene: TRBD2; j_gene: TRBJ2-3; v_gene: TRBV20-1; abundance: NA; CDR3aa: CSARFPGTSGSLTDTQYF; CDR3nt: TGCAGTGCTAGATTCCCCGGGACTAGCGGGAGTTTGACAGATACGCAGTATTTT
d_gene: NA; j_gene: TRBJ1-2; v_gene: TRBV30; abundance: NA; CDR3aa: CAWSAGRDNYGYTF; CDR3nt: TGTGCCTGGAGTGCCGGACGGGACAACTATGGCTACACCTTC
d_gene: TRBD2; j_gene: TRBJ2-1; v_gene: TRBV29-1; abundance: NA; CDR3aa: CTGAGLAGVTRWDEQFF; CDR3nt: TGCACCGGGGCGGGACTAGCGGGAGTAACTCGGTGGGATGAGCAGTTCTTC
d_gene: NA; j_gene: TRBJ2-5; v_gene: TRBV6-2/TRBV6-3; abundance: NA; CDR3aa: CASSYSLVQETQYF; CDR3nt: TGTGCCAGCAGTTACTCCCTGGTTCAAGAGACCCAGTACTTC
d_gene: NA; j_gene: TRBJ2-1; v_gene: TRBV14; abundance: NA; CDR3aa: CASSQDWGTVYNEQFF; CDR3nt: TGTGCCAGCAGCCAAGATTGGGGAACTGTTTACAATGAGCAGTTCTTC
d_gene: NA; j_gene: TRBJ1-1; v_gene: TRBV5-4; abundance: few; CDR3aa: CASSLARRNSEAFF; CDR3nt: TGTGCCAGCAGCTTGGCCAGGAGAAACTCAGAAGCTTTCTTT
d_gene: NA; j_gene: TRBJ2-3; v_gene: TRBV5-1; abundance: NA; CDR3aa: CASSLRAGPDTQYF; CDR3nt: TGCGCCAGCAGCTTGCGGGCAGGGCCAGATACGCAGTATTTT
d_gene: TRBD2; j_gene: TRBJ2-1; v_gene: TRBV12-3/TRBV12-4; abundance: NA; CDR3aa: CASSRQPTSGRAYNEQFF; CDR3nt: TGTGCCAGCAGCCGCCAACCGACTAGCGGGAGGGCCTACAATGAGCAGTTCTTC
d_gene: TRBD1; j_gene: TRBJ1-4; v_gene: TRBV7-9; abundance: few; CDR3aa: CASSLRDRGEKLFF; CDR3nt: TGTGCCAGCAGCCTCCGGGACAGGGGCGAAAAACTGTTTTTT
d_gene: NA; j_gene: TRBJ2-1; v_gene: TRBV11-3; abundance: few; CDR3aa: CASSSDLGRSSYNEQFF; CDR3nt: TGTGCCAGCAGCTCCGACTTGGGACGAAGCTCCTACAATGAGCAGTTCTTC
d_gene: NA; j_gene: TRBJ1-5; v_gene: TRBV5-4; abundance: few; CDR3aa: CASSRWGGDQPQHF; CDR3nt: TGTGCCAGCAGCCGGTGGGGAGGGGATCAGCCCCAGCATTTT
d_gene: NA; j_gene: TRBJ1-4; v_gene: TRBV11-2; abundance: few; CDR3aa: CASSLRGGEEKLFF; CDR3nt: TGTGCCAGCAGCTTAAGGGGGGGGGAAGAAAAACTGTTTTTT
d_gene: TRBD1; j_gene: TRBJ2-2; v_gene: TRBV27; abundance: NA; CDR3aa: CASAKTGYTGELFF; CDR3nt: TGTGCCAGCGCTAAGACAGGGTACACCGGGGAGCTGTTTTTT
d_gene: NA; j_gene: TRBJ1-2; v_gene: TRBV12-3/TRBV12-4; abundance: NA; CDR3aa: CASSPQIRYGYTF; CDR3nt: TGTGCCAGCAGCCCTCAAATACGCTATGGCTACACCTTC
d_gene: TRBD1; j_gene: TRBJ1-5; v_gene: TRBV4-2; abundance: NA; CDR3aa: CASSPSRGGTANNQPQHF; CDR3nt: TGTGCCAGCAGCCCCTCTCGGGGCGGGACAGCAAATAATCAGCCCCAGCATTTT
d_gene: NA; j_gene: TRBJ1-1; v_gene: TRBV5-1; abundance: NA; CDR3aa: CASSWEPHPENTEAFF; CDR3nt: TGCGCCAGCAGCTGGGAACCCCACCCAGAGAACACTGAAGCTTTCTTT
d_gene: NA; j_gene: TRBJ1-5; v_gene: TRBV12-3/TRBV12-4; abundance: few; CDR3aa: CASSLRRAEQPQHF; CDR3nt: TGTGCCAGCAGTTTAAGGCGGGCCGAGCAGCCCCAGCATTTT
d_gene: TRBD2; j_gene: TRBJ2-1; v_gene: TRBV12-3/TRBV12-4; abundance: few; CDR3aa: CASSTTSGNNEQFF; CDR3nt: TGTGCCAGCAGTACGACTAGCGGGAACAATGAGCAGTTCTTC
d_gene: NA; j_gene: TRBJ1-1; v_gene: TRBV11-2; abundance: NA; CDR3aa: CASSLVLGVTEAFF; CDR3nt: TGTGCCAGCAGCTTAGTTCTCGGGGTCACTGAAGCTTTCTTT
d_gene: NA; j_gene: TRBJ2-4; v_gene: TRBV6-1; abundance: few; CDR3aa: CASSPLFQGRNIQYF; CDR3nt: TGTGCCAGCAGCCCCTTATTCCAGGGAAGAAACATTCAGTACTTC
d_gene: TRBD2; j_gene: TRBJ2-1; v_gene: TRBV12-3/TRBV12-4; abundance: NA; CDR3aa: CASSLVVTSRRGNEQFF; CDR3nt: TGTGCCAGCAGTTTAGTCGTGACTAGCAGGCGTGGCAATGAGCAGTTCTTC
d_gene: NA; j_gene: TRBJ2-1; v_gene: TRBV30; abundance: few; CDR3aa: CAWSAVKYEQFF; CDR3nt: TGTGCCTGGAGTGCGGTAAAGTATGAGCAGTTCTTC
d_gene: TRBD1; j_gene: TRBJ2-3; v_gene: TRBV5-6; abundance: few; CDR3aa: CASSLRGSSTDTQYF; CDR3nt: TGTGCCAGCAGCCTCAGGGGGTCAAGCACAGATACGCAGTATTTT
d_gene: TRBD1; j_gene: TRBJ2-2; v_gene: TRBV12-3/TRBV12-4; abundance: NA; CDR3aa: CASSDRLAGELFF; CDR3nt: TGTGCCAGCTCGGACAGGCTCGCCGGGGAGCTGTTTTTT
d_gene: NA; j_gene: TRBJ2-7; v_gene: TRBV9; abundance: NA; CDR3aa: CASSPPGLAWEQYF; CDR3nt: TGTGCCAGCAGCCCCCCAGGGCTAGCTTGGGAGCAGTACTTC
d_gene: NA; j_gene: TRBJ1-1; v_gene: TRBV12-3/TRBV12-4; abundance: NA; CDR3aa: CATLALNTEAFF; CDR3nt: TGTGCGACCTTGGCCCTGAACACTGAAGCTTTCTTT
d_gene: NA; j_gene: TRBJ2-1; v_gene: TRBV5-1; abundance: NA; CDR3aa: CASSLAIEIDEQFF; CDR3nt: TGCGCCAGCAGCTTGGCGATAGAAATCGATGAGCAGTTCTTC
d_gene: NA; j_gene: TRBJ2-7; v_gene: TRBV7-2; abundance: few; CDR3aa: CASSLVAREYEQYF; CDR3nt: TGTGCCAGCAGCTTAGTGGCCAGGGAATACGAGCAGTACTTC
d_gene: NA; j_gene: TRBJ1-1; v_gene: TRBV12-3/TRBV12-4; abundance: few; CDR3aa: CASSWGEGEKEAFF; CDR3nt: TGTGCCAGCAGCTGGGGGGAGGGGGAGAAAGAAGCTTTCTTT
d_gene: NA; j_gene: TRBJ1-3; v_gene: TRBV7-8; abundance: few; CDR3aa: CASSRGYSGNTIYF; CDR3nt: TGTGCCAGCAGCCGCGGCTACTCTGGAAACACCATATATTTT
d_gene: NA; j_gene: TRBJ1-5; v_gene: TRBV12-3/TRBV12-4; abundance: NA; CDR3aa: CASSFRSGNNQPQHF; CDR3nt: TGTGCCAGCAGTTTTCGATCAGGGAATAATCAGCCCCAGCATTTT
d_gene: NA; j_gene: TRBJ1-3; v_gene: TRBV7-9; abundance: NA; CDR3aa: CASSLNSASGNTIYF; CDR3nt: TGTGCCAGCAGCTTAAACTCAGCCTCTGGAAACACCATATATTTT
d_gene: NA; j_gene: TRBJ1-4; v_gene: TRBV12-3/TRBV12-4; abundance: NA; CDR3aa: CASSLILGTNEKLFF; CDR3nt: TGTGCCAGCAGTTTGATTCTCGGAACTAATGAAAAACTGTTTTTT
d_gene: TRBD1; j_gene: TRBJ1-4; v_gene: TRBV12-3/TRBV12-4; abundance: NA; CDR3aa: CASSLRSGGLGEKLFF; CDR3nt: TGTGCCAGCAGCCTTCGGTCAGGGGGGCTAGGTGAAAAACTGTTTTTT
d_gene: TRBD1; j_gene: TRBJ1-1; v_gene: TRBV6-1; abundance: NA; CDR3aa: CASGQAGGPTEAFF; CDR3nt: TGTGCCAGCGGCCAAGCAGGGGGCCCAACTGAAGCTTTCTTT
d_gene: NA; j_gene: TRBJ2-1; v_gene: TRBV19; abundance: once; CDR3aa: CASSLRDSLIGGNEQFF; CDR3nt: TGTGCCAGTAGTCTTAGGGACAGCCTCATCGGGGGTAATGAGCAGTTCTTC
d_gene: NA; j_gene: TRBJ1-5; v_gene: TRBV12-3/TRBV12-4; abundance: NA; CDR3aa: CASSRRWYQPQHF; CDR3nt: TGTGCCAGCAGTCGGAGGTGGTACCAGCCCCAGCATTTT
d_gene: NA; j_gene: TRBJ2-1; v_gene: TRBV6-5; abundance: few; CDR3aa: CASSYSSSNFGNEQFF; CDR3nt: TGTGCCAGCAGTTACTCGAGTTCTAACTTCGGCAATGAGCAGTTCTTC
d_gene: NA; j_gene: TRBJ1-2; v_gene: TRBV29-1; abundance: NA; CDR3aa: CSVEDLRAGYTF; CDR3nt: TGCAGCGTTGAAGATCTCAGAGCTGGCTACACCTTC
d_gene: NA; j_gene: TRBJ2-6; v_gene: TRBV29-1; abundance: few; CDR3aa: CSVVLRRSSGANVLTF; CDR3nt: TGCAGCGTTGTCCTACGCAGGAGCTCTGGGGCCAACGTCCTGACTTTC
d_gene: NA; j_gene: TRBJ2-4; v_gene: TRBV12-5; abundance: few; CDR3aa: CASGLGPKAKNIQYF; CDR3nt: TGTGCTAGTGGTTTGGGCCCCAAAGCCAAAAACATTCAGTACTTC
d_gene: NA; j_gene: TRBJ2-5; v_gene: TRBV27; abundance: few; CDR3aa: CASSLRYGSGGVMYF; CDR3nt: TGTGCCAGCAGTTTACGTTATGGTAGCGGCGGGGTAATGTACTTC
d_gene: NA; j_gene: TRBJ2-1; v_gene: TRBV24-1; abundance: many; CDR3aa: CATREGGAGDNEQFF; CDR3nt: TGTGCCACCAGGGAAGGGGGGGCCGGGGACAATGAGCAGTTCTTC